This T cell receptor (beta chain) appears in the sequencing data of a study of T-cell memory formation after mild COVID-19. Sample barcodes and UMIs were carried by the TCR alpha and TCR beta cDNA libraries that 5'RACE generated with constant-segment primers. TCRdb redid the calling of the 5' RACE reads with MiXCR, one entry per CDR3 protein. Here the sample spans hundreds of thousands of distinct CDR3 sequences, approximately 23% being singletons. The sequence derives from an adult woman who had mild COVID-19 (a few samples of this study predate the infection). Cell type and time point are not known. The sequencing input was PBMCs or a T cell subset sorted from them (not recorded which).

The CDR3, as DNA: TGTGCCAGCTGGGCGGGTTCTAATTCACCCCTCCACTTT. This translates into CASWAGSNSPLHF. The V and J genes are TRBV12-3 or TRBV12-4 and TRBJ1-6; D gene ambiguous. There are 13 residues in the CDR3. Trimming removed 8 bases from V and 6 bases from J, with 11 bases in between.